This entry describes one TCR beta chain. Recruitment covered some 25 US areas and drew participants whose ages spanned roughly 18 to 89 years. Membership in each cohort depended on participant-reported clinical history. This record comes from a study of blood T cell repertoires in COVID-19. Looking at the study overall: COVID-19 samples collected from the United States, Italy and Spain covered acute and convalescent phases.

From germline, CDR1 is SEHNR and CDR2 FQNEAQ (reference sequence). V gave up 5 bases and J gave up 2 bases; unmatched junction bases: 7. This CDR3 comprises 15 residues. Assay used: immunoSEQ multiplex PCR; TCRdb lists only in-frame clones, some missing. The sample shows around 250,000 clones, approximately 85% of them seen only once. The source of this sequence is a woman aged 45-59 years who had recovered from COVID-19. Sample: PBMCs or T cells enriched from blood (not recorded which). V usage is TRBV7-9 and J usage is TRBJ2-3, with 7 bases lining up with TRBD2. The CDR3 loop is CASSPPAGTTDTQYF. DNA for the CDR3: TGTGCCAGCAGCCCGCCAGCGGGGACCACAGATACGCAGTATTTT.